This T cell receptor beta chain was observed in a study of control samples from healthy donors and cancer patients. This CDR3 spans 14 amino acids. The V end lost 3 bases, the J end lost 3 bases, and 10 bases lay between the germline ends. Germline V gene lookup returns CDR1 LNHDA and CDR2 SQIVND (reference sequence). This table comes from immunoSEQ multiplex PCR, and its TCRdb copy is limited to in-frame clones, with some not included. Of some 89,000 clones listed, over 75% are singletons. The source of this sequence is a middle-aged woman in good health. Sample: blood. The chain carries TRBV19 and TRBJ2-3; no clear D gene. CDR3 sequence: CASSIGLITDTQYF. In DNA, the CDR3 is TGTGCCAGTAGTATCGGGCTCATAACAGATACGCAGTATTTT. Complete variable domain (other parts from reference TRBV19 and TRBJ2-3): DGGITQSPKYLFRKEGQNVTLSCEQNLNHDAMYWYRQDPGQGLRLIYYSQIVNDFQKGDIAEGYSVSREKKESFPLTVTSAQKNPTAFYLCASSIGLITDTQYFGPGTRLTVL.